The 14 T cell receptor beta chains below come from one sample, sequenced in a study of cytomegalovirus exposure and HLA in healthy donors. Use of 60 Vbeta and 13 Jbeta primers characterized the PCR. Using immunoSEQ multiplex PCR, the repertoire was profiled, and TCRdb retains in-frame clones only, with some absent. The sample holds 90,000 to 110,000 clones; more than 65% are singletons and the top ten take around 8.4%. The sample consisted of PBMCs. The receptors derive from a man between 40 and 49 years old in good health and CMV-seropositive.

The chain uses TRBV7-2 and TRBJ2-7; D not certain. Germline assignment: CDR1 SGHTA and CDR2 FQGNSA. Trimming cost V 3 bases and J 7 bases, with 13 bases left between them. CDR3 length: 13 residues. CDR3 sequence (DNA): TGTGCCAGCAGCTTCGATCAGTCGGGTGAGCAGTACTTC. Translation gives CASSFDQSGEQYF.

The gene calls are TRBV30 and TRBJ2-7, with 7 bases matching TRBD1. This CDR3 spans 16 amino acids. Germline trimming cut 3 bases from V and 0 bases from J; bases unmatched to any gene: 11. Germline V gene sequence: CDR1 GTSNPN, CDR2 SVGIG (reference sequence). As DNA, the CDR3 is TGTGCCTGGAGAGCCTCTGACAGGGCTTTCTCCTACGAGCAGTACTTC. Amino acid sequence: CAWRASDRAFSYEQYF.

The chain uses TRBV7-9 and TRBJ2-7; TRBD2 agrees at 8 bases. CDR1 and CDR2 (germline): SEHNR, FQNEAQ (reference sequence). The junction had 19 bases not matched to a gene; V was cut back by 6 bases and J by 6 bases. The CDR3 extends over 17 amino acids. This CDR3 reads CASSLMGIGAGGLEQYF. CDR3 DNA: TGTGCCAGCAGTCTCATGGGGATTGGGGCGGGGGGTCTCGAGCAGTACTTC.

The chain carries TRBV7-3 and TRBJ2-7; D possibly corresponds to TRBD2 (6 bases). Looked up from germline, CDR1 is SGHTA and CDR2 is FQGTGA. This CDR3 region has 13 residues. Trimming shortened V by 5 bases and J by 7 bases, and 15 bases separated the two germline ends. CDR3 residues: CASSERRASEQYF. The DNA for the CDR3 is TGTGCCAGCAGCGAGCGGAGGGCTTCTGAGCAGTACTTC.

V is TRBV4-1 and J is TRBJ2-5; D gene unclear. CDR3 length equals 18 residues. Germline-derived CDR1 and CDR2 are MGHRA and YSYEKL. Trimming removed 0 bases from V and 4 bases from J, with 21 bases in between. The CDR3, as DNA: TGCGCCAGCAGCCAAGATTTCCGTATGACACCCCAAAGAGAGACCCAGTACTTC. It translates to CASSQDFRMTPQRETQYF.

This chain connects TRBV27 to TRBJ2-3; 11 bases line up with TRBD2. CDR3 size: 20 residues. CDR1 and CDR2 (germline): MNHEY, SMNVEV (reference sequence). Trimming took 2 bases from V and 2 from J; bases not matched to a gene: 15. The CDR3 is CASSLTSASGGLVFTDTQYF. The DNA for the CDR3 is TGTGCCAGCAGTTTAACTTCCGCTAGCGGGGGGTTAGTATTCACAGATACGCAGTATTTT.

The chain combines TRBV7-2 with TRBJ2-5; 7 nucleotides align to TRBD2. The J call may be incorrect, as the DNA end agrees better with TRBJ2-7. The germline gives CDR1 SGHTA, CDR2 FQGNSA. This CDR3 is built from 14 residues. CDR3 coding DNA: TGTGCCAGCAGCTTTAAAGCGGGGCCCTACGAGCAGTACTTC. Encoded protein: CASSFKAGPYEQYF.

CDR3 nucleotide sequence: TGTGCCAGCTCACCACCGACAGGGAACACTGAAGCTTTCTTT. Protein product: CASSPPTGNTEAFF. V gene TRBV18 combines with J gene TRBJ1-1, with D tentatively TRBD1 (6 bases). Germline V gives CDR1 KGHSH, CDR2 LQKENI. V shed 0 bases and J shed 1 base, with 6 bases lying between them. The CDR3 sequence is 14 residues long.

The CDR3: CASRPGVHQPQHF. CDR3 in DNA: TGTGCCAGCAGGCCAGGGGTACATCAGCCCCAGCATTTT. The chain employs TRBV27 and TRBJ1-5, with D possibly being TRBD1 (6 bases). This CDR3 is 13 amino acids long. Germline V gene data show CDR1 as MNHEY and CDR2 as SMNVEV (reference sequence). V gave up 6 bases and J gave up 5 bases, with 11 bases separating them.

Only one count was recorded for this clone. The chain combines TRBV30 with TRBJ2-1; D is undetermined. Germline V lookup: CDR1 GTSNPN, CDR2 SVGIG (reference sequence). The CDR3 is 13 residues long. V gave up 0 bases and J gave up 6 bases, with 9 bases separating them. CDR3 residues: CAWSVRVFNEQFF. The CDR3 DNA is TGTGCCTGGAGTGTACGGGTTTTCAATGAGCAGTTCTTC.

This clone occurred once. The chain joins TRBV18 to TRBJ2-7, with D perhaps matching TRBD2 (6 bases). The CDR3 extends over 14 amino acids. Looked up from germline, CDR1 is KGHSH and CDR2 is LQKENI. Between the trimmed V and J ends, which lost 5 bases and 6 bases, there was a span of 17 bases. The CDR3 DNA reads as TGTGCCAGCTCAAGCTGGGAGGCGTTGGGCGAGCAGTACTTC. Its protein product is CASSSWEALGEQYF.

This chain uses TRBV6-5 with TRBJ1-5; perhaps TRBD1 as D (6 bases). Germline V gene data show CDR1 as MNHEY and CDR2 as SVGAGI. V was shortened by 2 bases and J by 3 bases, with 14 bases between the two germline ends. This CDR3 contains 16 residues. The chain's CDR3 is CASSYTYRDNNQPQHF. CDR3 bases: TGTGCCAGCAGTTACACCTACCGGGACAACAATCAGCCCCAGCATTTT.

This chain joins TRBV7-6 and TRBJ1-5, with 8 bases aligning to TRBD1. The V and J ends lost 7 bases and 4 bases, in that order; junction bases with no gene match: 3. The CDR3 loop spans 13 amino acids. Germline values: CDR1 SGHVS, CDR2 FNYEAQ. CDR3 protein: CASNTGGNQPQHF. DNA for the CDR3: TGTGCCAGCAATACAGGGGGGAATCAGCCCCAGCATTTT.

J is TRBJ2-5 and V is TRBV9; 7 bases line up with TRBD2. Per germline, CDR1 SGDLS and CDR2 YYNGEE. The trim removed 6 bases at V and 5 bases at J, leaving 13 bases unmatched. This CDR3 contains 15 residues. The CDR3 loop reads CASTRTSGLVETQYF. The CDR3 DNA is TGTGCCAGCACCAGGACTAGTGGGCTGGTGGAGACCCAGTACTTC.